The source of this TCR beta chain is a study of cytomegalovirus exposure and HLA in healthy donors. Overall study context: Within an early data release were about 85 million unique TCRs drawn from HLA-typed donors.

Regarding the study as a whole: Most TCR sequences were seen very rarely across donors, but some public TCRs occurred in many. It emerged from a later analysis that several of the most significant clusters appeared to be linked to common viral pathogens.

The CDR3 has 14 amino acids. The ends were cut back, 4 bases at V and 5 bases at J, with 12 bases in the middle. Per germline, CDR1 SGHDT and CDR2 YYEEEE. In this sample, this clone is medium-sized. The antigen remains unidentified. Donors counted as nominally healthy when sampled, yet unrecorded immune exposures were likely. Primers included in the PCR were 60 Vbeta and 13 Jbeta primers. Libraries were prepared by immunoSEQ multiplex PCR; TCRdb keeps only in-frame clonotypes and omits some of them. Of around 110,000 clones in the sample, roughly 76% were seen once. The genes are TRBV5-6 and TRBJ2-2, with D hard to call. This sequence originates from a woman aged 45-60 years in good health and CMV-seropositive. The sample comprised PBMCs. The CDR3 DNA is TGTGCCAGCAGCCCTACTCCTCAAACCGGGGAGCTGTTTTTT. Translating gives CASSPTPQTGELFF.